This T cell receptor (beta chain) was observed in a study of regulatory T cells in long-lasting Graves disease. Study-level results: It was in persistent disease that TRBV28, TRBJ1-2 and TRBJ2-5 were favored.

This clonotype was observed at least ten times. Its antigen is undetermined. iRepertoire HTBI primers and Arm-PCR of CDR3 regions built TCR beta libraries. MiXCR, run by TCRdb on the multiplex PCR reads, gives a single entry per CDR3 protein. The sample yields 380,000 or so distinct CDR3 sequences, 15% to 20% seen once. The CDR3 is 13 amino acids. The ends lost 6 bases at V and 11 bases at J; junction bases unmatched: 9. Germline assignment: CDR1 DFQATT and CDR2 SNEGSKA (reference sequence). Stated time point: newly diagnosed GD, antithyroid drugs for less than 3 months. RNA from PBMCs was the source of the TCR library. The same specimen was also included in a second study, on T cells in Graves' hyperthyroidism and ophthalmopathy. Per that paper: Blood also carried most thyroid clonotypes expanded above 0.001. Prediction of ophthalmopathy progression came a median roughly 7.1 months pre-onset.

The chain employs TRBV20-1 and TRBJ2-4; 11 nucleotides line up with TRBD1. The origin of this receptor is a woman aged 18-30 years with Graves disease. Source: peripheral blood mononuclear cells (PBMCs), taken at new diagnosis, from a patient treated with antithyroid drugs. The CDR3 spells CSARWTGGMVQYF. The CDR3 bases are TGCAGTGCCAGGTGGACAGGGGGCATGGTTCAGTACTTC.